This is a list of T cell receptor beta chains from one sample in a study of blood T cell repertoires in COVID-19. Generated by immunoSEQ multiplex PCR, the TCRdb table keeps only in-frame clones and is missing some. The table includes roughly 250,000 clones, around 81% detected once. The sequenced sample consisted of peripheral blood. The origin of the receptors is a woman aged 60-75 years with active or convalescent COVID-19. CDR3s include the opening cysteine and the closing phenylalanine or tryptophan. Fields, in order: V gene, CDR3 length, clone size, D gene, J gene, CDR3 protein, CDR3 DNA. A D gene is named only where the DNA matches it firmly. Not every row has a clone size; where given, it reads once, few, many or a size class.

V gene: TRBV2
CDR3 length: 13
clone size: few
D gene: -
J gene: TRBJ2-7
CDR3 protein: CASTGLVSYEQYF
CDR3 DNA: TGTGCCAGCACGGGGTTAGTATCCTACGAGCAGTACTTC

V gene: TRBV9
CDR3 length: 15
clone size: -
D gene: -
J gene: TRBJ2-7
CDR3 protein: CASSAVPGWSYEQYF
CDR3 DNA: TGTGCCAGCAGCGCCGTCCCGGGGTGGTCCTACGAGCAGTACTTC

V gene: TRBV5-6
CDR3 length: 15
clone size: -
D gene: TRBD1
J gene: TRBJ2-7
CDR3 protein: CASCMLDRGCDEQYF
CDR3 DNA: TGTGCCAGCTGCATGTTAGACAGGGGCTGCGACGAGCAGTACTTC

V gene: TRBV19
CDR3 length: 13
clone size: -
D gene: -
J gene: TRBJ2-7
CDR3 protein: CASSIARDYEQYF
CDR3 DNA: TGTGCCAGTAGTATAGCTCGCGATTACGAGCAGTACTTC

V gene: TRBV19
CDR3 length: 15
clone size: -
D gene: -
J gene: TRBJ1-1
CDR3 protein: CASSIQGADGTEAFF
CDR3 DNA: TGTGCCAGTAGTATTCAAGGGGCCGATGGCACTGAAGCTTTCTTT

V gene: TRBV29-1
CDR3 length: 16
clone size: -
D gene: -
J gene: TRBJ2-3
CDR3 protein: CSVEPRPQGPSDTQYF
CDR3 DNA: TGCAGCGTTGAACCCCGCCCACAGGGTCCGTCTGATACGCAGTATTTT

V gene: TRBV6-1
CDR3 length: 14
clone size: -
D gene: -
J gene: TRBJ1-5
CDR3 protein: CASSEGNRVGPQHF
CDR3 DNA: TGTGCCAGCAGTGAGGGAAACAGGGTAGGGCCCCAGCATTTT

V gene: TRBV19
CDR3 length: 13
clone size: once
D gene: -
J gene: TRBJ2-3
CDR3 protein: CASTREYGDTQYF
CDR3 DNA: TGTGCCAGCACTCGGGAATATGGAGATACGCAGTATTTT

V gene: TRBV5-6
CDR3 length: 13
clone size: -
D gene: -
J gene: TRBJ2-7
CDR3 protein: CASSLAQIYEQYF
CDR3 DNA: TGTGCCAGCAGCTTGGCGCAGATCTACGAGCAGTACTTC

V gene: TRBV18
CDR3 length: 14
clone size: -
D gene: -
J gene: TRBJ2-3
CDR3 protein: CASSRTGGRDTQYF
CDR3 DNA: TGTGCCAGCTCACGAACCGGGGGGCGGGATACGCAGTATTTT

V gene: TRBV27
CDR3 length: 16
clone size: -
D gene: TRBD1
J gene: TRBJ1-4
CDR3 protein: CASSTTGVWTNEKLFF
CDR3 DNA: TGTGCCAGCAGTACCACAGGGGTATGGACTAATGAAAAACTGTTTTTT

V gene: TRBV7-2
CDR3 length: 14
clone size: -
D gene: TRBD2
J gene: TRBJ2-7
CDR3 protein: CASSSGLGFYEQYF
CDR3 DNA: TGTGCCAGCAGCTCGGGACTAGGTTTCTACGAGCAGTACTTC

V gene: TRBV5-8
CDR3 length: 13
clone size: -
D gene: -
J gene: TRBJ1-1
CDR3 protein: CASSLWGGNEAFF
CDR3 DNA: TGTGCCAGCAGCTTGTGGGGGGGTAATGAAGCTTTCTTT

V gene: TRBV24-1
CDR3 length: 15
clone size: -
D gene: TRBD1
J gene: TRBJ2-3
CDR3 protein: CATSGGQGDTDTQYF
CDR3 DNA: TGTGCCACCAGTGGGGGACAGGGGGACACAGATACGCAGTATTTT

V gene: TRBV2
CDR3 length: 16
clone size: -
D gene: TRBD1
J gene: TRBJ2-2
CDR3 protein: CASSEQGTANTGELFF
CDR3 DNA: TGTGCCAGCAGTGAACAAGGGACAGCGAACACCGGGGAGCTGTTTTTT

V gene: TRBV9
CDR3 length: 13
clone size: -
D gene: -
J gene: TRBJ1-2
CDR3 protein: CASSVVTNYGYTF
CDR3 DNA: TGTGCCAGCAGCGTCGTCACAAACTATGGCTACACCTTC

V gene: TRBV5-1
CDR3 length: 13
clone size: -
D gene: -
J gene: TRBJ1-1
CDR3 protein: CASRREMETEAFF
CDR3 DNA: TGCGCCAGCAGGAGGGAGATGGAAACTGAAGCTTTCTTT

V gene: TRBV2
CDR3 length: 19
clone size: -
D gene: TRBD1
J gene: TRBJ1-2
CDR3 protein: CASGATPDRVKHPNYGYTF
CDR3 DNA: TGTGCCAGCGGCGCGACCCCCGACAGGGTCAAACATCCCAACTATGGCTACACCTTC

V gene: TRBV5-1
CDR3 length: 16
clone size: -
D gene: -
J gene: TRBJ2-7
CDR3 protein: CASSQAQAKSSYEQYF
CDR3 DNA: TGCGCCAGCAGCCAGGCACAGGCCAAGAGCTCCTACGAGCAGTACTTC

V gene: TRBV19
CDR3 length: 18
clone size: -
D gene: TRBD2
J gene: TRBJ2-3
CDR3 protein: CASTSSPMGLAGRDTQYF
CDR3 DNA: TGTGCCAGTACCTCTTCGCCCATGGGACTAGCGGGGAGAGATACGCAGTATTTT

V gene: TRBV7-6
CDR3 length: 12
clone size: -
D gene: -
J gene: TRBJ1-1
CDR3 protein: CASSLPGLEAFF
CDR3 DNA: TGTGCCAGCAGCTTACCCGGGTTAGAAGCTTTCTTT

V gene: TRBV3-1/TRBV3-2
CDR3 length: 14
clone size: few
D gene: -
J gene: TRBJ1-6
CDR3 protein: CASGPGLDNSPLHF
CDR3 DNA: TGTGCCAGTGGACCAGGACTGGATAATTCACCCCTCCACTTT

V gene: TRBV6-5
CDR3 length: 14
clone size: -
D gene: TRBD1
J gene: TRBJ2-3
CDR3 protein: CACQGQGGPDTQYF
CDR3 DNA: TGTGCCTGCCAGGGACAGGGTGGGCCAGATACGCAGTATTTT

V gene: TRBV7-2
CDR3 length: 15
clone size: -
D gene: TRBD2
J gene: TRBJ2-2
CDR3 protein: CASSGTSGVAGELFF
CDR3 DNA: TGTGCCAGCAGCGGAACTAGCGGGGTTGCCGGGGAGCTGTTTTTT

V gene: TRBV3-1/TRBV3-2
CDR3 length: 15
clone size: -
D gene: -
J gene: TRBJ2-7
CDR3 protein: CASSQYGSGASEQYF
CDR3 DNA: TGTGCCAGCAGCCAATACGGGTCGGGTGCCAGCGAGCAGTACTTC

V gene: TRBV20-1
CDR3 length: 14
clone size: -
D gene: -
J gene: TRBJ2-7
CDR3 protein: CSASFWGPRNEQYF
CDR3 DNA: TGCAGTGCTAGTTTTTGGGGGCCTCGGAACGAGCAGTACTTC

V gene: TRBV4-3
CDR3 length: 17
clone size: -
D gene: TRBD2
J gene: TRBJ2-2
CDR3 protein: CASSQATSGGATGELFF
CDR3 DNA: TGCGCCAGCAGCCAAGCGACTAGCGGGGGGGCCACCGGGGAGCTGTTTTTT

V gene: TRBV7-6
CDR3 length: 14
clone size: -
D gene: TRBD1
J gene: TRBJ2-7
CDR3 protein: CASSLGTGSYEQYF
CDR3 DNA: TGTGCCAGCAGCTTGGGGACAGGGTCCTACGAGCAGTACTTC

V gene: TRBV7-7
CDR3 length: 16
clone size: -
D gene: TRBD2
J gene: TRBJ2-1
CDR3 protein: CASSLDGLAGGNEQFF
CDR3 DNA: TGTGCCAGCAGCTTAGATGGGCTAGCGGGGGGGAATGAGCAGTTCTTC

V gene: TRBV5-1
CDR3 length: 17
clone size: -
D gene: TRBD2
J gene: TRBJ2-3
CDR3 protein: CASSTGLAGETLRTQYF
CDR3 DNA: TGCGCCAGCAGCACCGGACTAGCGGGGGAGACGTTGCGTACGCAGTATTTT

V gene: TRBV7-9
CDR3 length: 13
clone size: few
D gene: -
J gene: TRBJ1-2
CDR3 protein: CASTPVQNYGYTF
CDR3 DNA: TGTGCCAGCACCCCGGTTCAAAACTATGGCTACACCTTC